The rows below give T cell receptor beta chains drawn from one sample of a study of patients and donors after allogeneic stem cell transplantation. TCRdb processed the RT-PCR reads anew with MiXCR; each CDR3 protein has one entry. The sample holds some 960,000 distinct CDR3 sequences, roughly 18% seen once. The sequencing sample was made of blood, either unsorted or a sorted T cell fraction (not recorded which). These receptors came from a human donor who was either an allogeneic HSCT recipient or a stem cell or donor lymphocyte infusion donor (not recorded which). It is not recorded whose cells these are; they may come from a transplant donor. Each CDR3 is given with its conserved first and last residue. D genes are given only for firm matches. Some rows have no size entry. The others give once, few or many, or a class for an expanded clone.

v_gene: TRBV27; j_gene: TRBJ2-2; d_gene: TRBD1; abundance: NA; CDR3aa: CASSHRDSSIGELFF; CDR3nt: TGTGCCAGCAGTCACCGGGACAGCTCTATCGGGGAGCTGTTTTTT
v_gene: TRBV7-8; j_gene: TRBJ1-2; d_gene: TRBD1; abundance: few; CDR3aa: CASSPTTGVGGYTF; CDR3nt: TGTGCCAGCAGCCCAACGACAGGGGTGGGAGGCTACACCTTC
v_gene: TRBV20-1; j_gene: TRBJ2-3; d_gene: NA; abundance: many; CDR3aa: CSAVGAENTQYF; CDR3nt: TGCAGTGCCGTGGGGGCAGAGAATACGCAGTATTTT
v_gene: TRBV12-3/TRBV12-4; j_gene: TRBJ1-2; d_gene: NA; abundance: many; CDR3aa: CASRPPGPTIGGYTF; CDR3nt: TGTGCCAGCAGACCCCCGGGACCCACCATTGGAGGCTACACCTTC
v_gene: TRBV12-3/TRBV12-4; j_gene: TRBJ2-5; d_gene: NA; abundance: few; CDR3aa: CASSRGDVGTQYF; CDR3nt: TGTGCCAGCAGTCGAGGGGACGTGGGGACCCAGTACTTC
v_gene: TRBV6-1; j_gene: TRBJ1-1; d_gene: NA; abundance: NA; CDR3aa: CASTPDRTGTEAFF; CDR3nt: TGTGCCAGCACCCCGGACAGAACTGGCACTGAAGCTTTCTTT
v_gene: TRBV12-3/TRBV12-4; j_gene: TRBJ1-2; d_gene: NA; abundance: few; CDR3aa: CASTRGENYGYTF; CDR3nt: TGTGCCAGCACAAGGGGGGAGAACTATGGCTACACCTTC
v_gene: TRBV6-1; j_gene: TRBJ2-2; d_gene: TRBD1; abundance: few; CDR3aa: CASSRGQGGRTGELFF; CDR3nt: TGTGCCAGCAGTCGGGGACAGGGGGGACGGACCGGGGAGCTGTTTTTT
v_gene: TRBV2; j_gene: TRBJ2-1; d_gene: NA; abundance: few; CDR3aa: CASKGDGARNEQFF; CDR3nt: TGTGCCAGCAAGGGGGACGGCGCCCGAAATGAGCAGTTCTTC
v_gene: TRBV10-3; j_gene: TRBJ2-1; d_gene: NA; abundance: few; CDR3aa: CAISELDWNSYNEQFF; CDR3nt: TGTGCCATCAGTGAGTTAGACTGGAACTCCTACAATGAGCAGTTCTTC
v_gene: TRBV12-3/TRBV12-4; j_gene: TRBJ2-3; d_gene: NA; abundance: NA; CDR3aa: CASSLARGFPHTDTQYF; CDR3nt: TGTGCCAGCAGTTTAGCGCGGGGCTTCCCCCACACAGATACGCAGTATTTT
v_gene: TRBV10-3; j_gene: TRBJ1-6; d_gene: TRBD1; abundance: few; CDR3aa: CAISERSGDRVNSPLHF; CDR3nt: TGTGCCATCAGTGAGAGGTCAGGGGACAGGGTAAATTCACCCCTCCACTTT
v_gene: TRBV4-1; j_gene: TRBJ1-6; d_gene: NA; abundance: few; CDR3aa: CASSQDAGIPSPLHF; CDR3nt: TGCGCCAGCAGCCAAGATGCAGGGATCCCGTCACCCCTCCACTTT
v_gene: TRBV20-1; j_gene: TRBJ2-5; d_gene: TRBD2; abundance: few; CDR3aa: CSFAPAGTQETQYF; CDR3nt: TGCAGTTTTGCTCCAGCGGGGACCCAAGAGACCCAGTACTTC
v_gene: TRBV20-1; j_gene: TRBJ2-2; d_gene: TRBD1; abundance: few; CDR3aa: CSARDVGTGRIGELFF; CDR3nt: TGCAGTGCTAGAGACGTAGGGACAGGGCGGATCGGGGAGCTGTTTTTT
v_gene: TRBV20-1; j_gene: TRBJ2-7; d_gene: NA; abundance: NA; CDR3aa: CSASELLANYEQYF; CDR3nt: TGCAGTGCTAGCGAGTTACTGGCAAACTACGAGCAGTACTTC
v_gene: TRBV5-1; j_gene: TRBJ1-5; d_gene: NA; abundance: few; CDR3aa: CASSVTIDQPQHF; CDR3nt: TGCGCCAGCAGCGTGACAATTGATCAGCCCCAGCATTTT
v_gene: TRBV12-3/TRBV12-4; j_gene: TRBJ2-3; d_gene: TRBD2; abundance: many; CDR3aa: CASSSRTRSDTQYF; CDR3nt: TGTGCCAGCAGTTCCCGGACTAGATCAGATACGCAGTATTTT
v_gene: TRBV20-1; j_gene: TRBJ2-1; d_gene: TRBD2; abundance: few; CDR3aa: CSARVLAGAPSYNEQFF; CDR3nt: TGCAGTGCTAGAGTACTAGCGGGGGCCCCCTCCTACAATGAGCAGTTCTTC
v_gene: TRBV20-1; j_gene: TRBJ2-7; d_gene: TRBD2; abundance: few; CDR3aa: CSARDQAGGFYEQYF; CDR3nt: TGCAGTGCTAGAGACCAAGCGGGAGGGTTCTACGAGCAGTACTTC
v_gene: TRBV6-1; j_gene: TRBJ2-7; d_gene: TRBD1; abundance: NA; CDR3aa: CASSETGTGAYEQYF; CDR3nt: TGTGCCAGCAGTGAGACCGGGACAGGAGCCTACGAGCAGTACTTC
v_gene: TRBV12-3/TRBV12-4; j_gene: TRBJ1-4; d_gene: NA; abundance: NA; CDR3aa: CASSPEREKLFF; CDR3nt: TGTGCCAGCAGTCCCGAAAGAGAAAAACTGTTTTTT
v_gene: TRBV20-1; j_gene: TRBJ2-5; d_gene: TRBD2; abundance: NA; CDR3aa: CSARRGGRETQYF; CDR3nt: TGCAGTGCTAGGCGGGGGGGCCGAGAGACCCAGTACTTC
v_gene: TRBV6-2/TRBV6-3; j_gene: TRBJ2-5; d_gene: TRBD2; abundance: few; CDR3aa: CAGGSRGTQETQYF; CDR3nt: TGTGCCGGCGGGAGCCGGGGAACCCAAGAGACCCAGTACTTC
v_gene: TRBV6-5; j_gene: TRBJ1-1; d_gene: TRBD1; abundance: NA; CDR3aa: CASSYSRTGGTEAFF; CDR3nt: TGTGCCAGCAGTTACTCCAGGACAGGGGGCACTGAAGCTTTCTTT
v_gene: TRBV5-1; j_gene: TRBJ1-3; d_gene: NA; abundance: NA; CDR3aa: CASSQGQGNGNTIYF; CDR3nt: TGCGCCAGCAGCCAAGGTCAGGGGAACGGAAACACCATATATTTT
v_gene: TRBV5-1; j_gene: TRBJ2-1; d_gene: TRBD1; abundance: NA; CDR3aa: CASSLEGQSSYNEQFF; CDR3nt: TGCGCCAGCAGCTTGGAGGGACAGAGCTCCTACAATGAGCAGTTCTTC
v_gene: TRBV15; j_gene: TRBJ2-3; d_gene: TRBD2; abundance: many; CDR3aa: CATSGEREVLRTQYF; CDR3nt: TGTGCCACCAGCGGCGAGCGGGAGGTACTACGTACGCAGTATTTT